This T cell receptor (beta chain) was sequenced for a study of beta chain features in type 1 diabetes. Reverse transcription of all isolated RNA meant that expressed TCRB transcripts were sequenced. The data were produced by immunoSEQ multiplex PCR, yet TCRdb's version contains in-frame clones alone and is incomplete. The sample holds more than 140,000 clones, about 9.1% seen once. V lost 5 bases to trimming and J lost 7 bases, with 18 bases between them. The CDR3 has 14 amino acids. Germline CDR1 SGHNT, CDR2 YYREEE (reference sequence). Sequencing was performed on central memory CD4+ T cells from blood. This chain connects TRBV5-4 to TRBJ1-2, with D possibly matching TRBD1 (6 bases). This receptor was identified in a woman between 35 and 50 years old in good health. The CDR3 DNA follows: TGTGCCAGCAGGTCCTCGGGGGGCCGATTTGGCTACACCTTC. Protein: CASRSSGGRFGYTF.